The present T cell receptor (beta chain) was sequenced within a study of OX40 agonist ivuxolimab in advanced cancers. The wider study: Patients were infused with ivuxolimab every 2 weeks at 0.01 to 10 mg/kg.

TCRdb's copy holds only in-frame clones and misses some; the assay was immunoSEQ multiplex PCR. The data hold more than 50,000 clones, with 94% observed a single time. Worth noting for this clone: Its cognate antigen is unknown.

Findings and caveats of the study: The work left the antigen specificity of expanded peripheral T cells undetermined.

At cycle 4 day 1, cycle 7 day 1, and baseline, blood was sampled. The V end was cut by 6 bases, the J end by 4 bases, with 21 bases between. Per germline, CDR1 MDHEN and CDR2 SYDVKM. The CDR3 sequence is 16 residues long. The receptor comes from an adult with an advanced solid tumor such as melanoma, head and neck, liver or kidney cancer. The sample in question was CD4+ or CD8+ T cells sorted from blood, obtained in a trial of the OX40 agonist ivuxolimab. The V and J genes are TRBV28 and TRBJ1-1; D perhaps matches TRBD1 (5 bases). The CDR3 region is CASSPAIGGVITEAFF. CDR3 nucleotide sequence: TGTGCCAGCAGCCCCGCGATCGGAGGGGTGATCACTGAAGCTTTCTTT.